The present T cell receptor (beta chain) was sequenced within a study of identical twins. This clonotype was detected many times. TCRdb re-called the 5' RACE reads with MiXCR, one entry per CDR3 protein. The sample yields about 700,000 distinct CDR3 sequences, over 5% seen once. CDR3 length: 11 amino acids. Germline values: CDR1 MGHRA, CDR2 YSYEKL. V was trimmed by 4 bases and J by 12 bases, leaving 12 bases between them. The TCR comes from a man younger than 35 in good health. The sample taken for sequencing was naive T cells sorted from blood. This chain connects TRBV4-1 to TRBJ1-1; D remains ambiguous. DNA for the CDR3: TGCGCCAGCAGCCGAGACCGTTCGACTTTCTTT. This translates into CASSRDRSTFF.